A single sample is the source of the 8 T cell receptor beta chains below, sequenced in a study of monozygotic twins with inflammatory bowel disease. TCRdb re-called the 5' RACE reads; one entry per CDR3 protein, DNA not given. Reported are 300,000 to 400,000 distinct CDR3 sequences; the ten largest clones contain 2% to 2.5%. Sequenced sample: blood. The receptors shown here come from a human donor with ulcerative colitis or Crohn's disease, or a healthy co-twin of an affected twin (not recorded which).

This chain's CDR3 is CSARGGQGNGDTQYF. V gene TRBV20-1 combines with J gene TRBJ2-3; TCRdb picks TRBD1, but there is no DNA to check that call. Germline CDR1 DFQATT, CDR2 SNEGSKA (reference sequence). The CDR3 extends over 15 amino acids.

The chain is built from TRBV5-4 and TRBJ1-3; the TCRdb call, TRBD1, lacks DNA for checking. CDR3 length: 16 residues. The germline CDR1 and CDR2 sequences are SGHNT and YYREEE (reference sequence). The CDR3 sequence: CASSADSPSSGNTIYF. Drawing the rest from reference TRBV5-4 and TRBJ1-3, the complete variable domain is ETGVTQSPTHLIKTRGQQVTLRCSSQSGHNTVSWYQQALGQGPQFIFQYYREEENGRGNFPPRFSGLQFPNYSSELNVNALELDDSALYLCASSADSPSSGNTIYFGEGSWLTVV.

The chain recombines TRBV2 with TRBJ1-1. CDR1 is SNHLY, CDR2 FYNNEI, per germline. The CDR3 is made up of 12 amino acids. CDR3 sequence reads: CASSGVRGEAFF.

This chain links TRBV5-1 with TRBJ2-1; the TCRdb call, TRBD1, lacks DNA for checking. The CDR3 is 13 residues long. Germline CDR1 SGHRS, CDR2 YFSETQ. CDR3 in amino acids: CASSSDRAYEQFF.

The chain has TRBV5-6 and TRBJ1-1; lacking DNA, the TRBD1 call made by TCRdb goes unchecked. This CDR3 is built from 14 residues. CDR1 is SGHDT and CDR2 is YYEEEE in the germline V gene. CDR3 protein: CASRAAWGSTEAFF.

The chain couples TRBV6-5 to TRBJ1-2; the D gene TCRdb calls, TRBD1, cannot be checked with no DNA. CDR1 is MNHEY, CDR2 SVGAGI, per germline. The CDR3 extends over 12 amino acids. The CDR3 protein is CASSPGLYGYTF.

V gene TRBV29-1 combines with J gene TRBJ2-5; TCRdb proposes TRBD2, but this gene call is untestable without DNA. The CDR3 totals 14 residues. CDR1 and CDR2 (germline): SQVTM, ANQGSEA. CDR3 sequence reads: CSVGSPLLQETQYF.

The chain uses TRBV5-8 and TRBJ2-1. Germline V gene lookup returns CDR1 SGHTS and CDR2 YDEGEE. The CDR3 consists of 13 residues. The CDR3 loop reads CASSLVRGNEQFF.